This T cell receptor (beta chain) is drawn from a study of siplizumab effects on memory and regulatory T cells. Study-wide results and caveats: Mean Treg-derived proportions of mappable alloreactive CD4+ clones were 55% to 75% for siplizumab and 26.9% for controls.

The assay covered approximately 10^5 TCR templates per sample. The repertoire was sequenced with immunoSEQ multiplex PCR; TCRdb's copy has only in-frame clones and lacks some. This sample has approximately 100,000 clones, with more than 85% found just once. With respect to this clone: Its antigen is not known.

J was trimmed by 3 bases and V by 7 bases; bases with no gene match: 6. This CDR3 spans 14 amino acids. Looked up from germline, CDR1 is ENHRY and CDR2 is SYGVKD. The sequencing input was CD4+ T cells sorted from blood. V usage is TRBV10-3 and J usage is TRBJ2-7, with 10 bases identical to TRBD2. This sequence originates from a human donor in good health. Some clones in this sample may be carry-over from other donors' samples. This CDR3 is CAITPSGRSYEQYF. In DNA, the CDR3 is TGTGCCATCACCCCTAGCGGGAGAAGCTACGAGCAGTACTTC.